This T cell receptor (beta chain) comes out of a study of T cell repertoires in cytomegalovirus infection. Study details: Based on public TCR beta signatures, there were indications of CMV infection and of a matching HLA type.

One entry per CDR3 protein results from TCRdb running MiXCR on the reads. The table shows about 920,000 distinct CDR3 sequences, with roughly a third occurring only once. With 7 bases removed from V and 0 bases from J, the gap between germline ends came to 21 bases. The CDR3 totals 17 residues. The germline V gene has CDR1 LNHDA and CDR2 SQIVND (reference sequence). Study outcomes and limitations: HLA-C-restricted TCR beta clonotypes specific for CMV led the ex vivo response.

To note about this clonotype: The antigen remains undetermined.

The chain is built from TRBV19 and TRBJ1-1, with D possibly being TRBD1 (6 bases). Sequenced here: cultured CD8+ T cells from PBMCs, sampled from culture after CMV antigen stimulation. The TCR originated in a human donor in good health (CMV status not recorded). Some clones in this sample may be carry-over from other donors' samples. The CDR3 sequence: CASTPMWGPAMNTEAFF. DNA of the CDR3: TGTGCCAGTACTCCCATGTGGGGGCCAGCTATGAACACTGAAGCTTTCTTT.